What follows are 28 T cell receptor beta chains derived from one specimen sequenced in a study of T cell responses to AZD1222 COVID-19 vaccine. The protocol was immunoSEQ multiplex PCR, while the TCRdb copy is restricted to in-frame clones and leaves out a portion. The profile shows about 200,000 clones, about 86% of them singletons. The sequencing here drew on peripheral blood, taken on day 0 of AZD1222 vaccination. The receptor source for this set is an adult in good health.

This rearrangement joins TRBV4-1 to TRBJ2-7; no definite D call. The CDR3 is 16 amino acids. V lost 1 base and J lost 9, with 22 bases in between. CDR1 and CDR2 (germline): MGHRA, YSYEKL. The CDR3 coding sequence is TGCGCCAGCAGCCAAGGGGCGTTTGGGGATAATAATGGGCAGTACTTC. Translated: CASSQGAFGDNNGQYF.

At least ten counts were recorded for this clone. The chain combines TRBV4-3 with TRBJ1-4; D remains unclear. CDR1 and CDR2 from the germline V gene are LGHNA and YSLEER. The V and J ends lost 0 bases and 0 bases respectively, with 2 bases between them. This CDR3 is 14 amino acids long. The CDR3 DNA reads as TGCGCCAGCAGCCAAGACTCAACTAATGAAAAACTGTTTTTT. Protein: CASSQDSTNEKLFF.

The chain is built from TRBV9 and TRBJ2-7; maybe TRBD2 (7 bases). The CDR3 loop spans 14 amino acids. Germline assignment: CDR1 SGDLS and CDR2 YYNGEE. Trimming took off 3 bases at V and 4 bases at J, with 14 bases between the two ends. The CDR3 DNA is TGTGCCAGCAGCGCCGGGGCGGGGGCTTACGAGCAGTACTTC. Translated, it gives CASSAGAGAYEQYF.

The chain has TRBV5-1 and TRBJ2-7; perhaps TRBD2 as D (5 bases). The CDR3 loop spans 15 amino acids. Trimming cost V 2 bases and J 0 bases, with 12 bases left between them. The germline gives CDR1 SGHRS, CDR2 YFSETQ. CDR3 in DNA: TGCGCCAGCAGCTTCAGTTTCGGGGACTCCTACGAGCAGTACTTC. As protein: CASSFSFGDSYEQYF. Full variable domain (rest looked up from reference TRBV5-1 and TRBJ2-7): KAGVTQTPRYLIKTRGQQVTLSCSPISGHRSVSWYQQTPGQGLQFLFEYFSETQRNKGNFPGRFSGRQFSNSRSEMNVSTLELGDSALYLCASSFSFGDSYEQYFGPGTRLTVT.

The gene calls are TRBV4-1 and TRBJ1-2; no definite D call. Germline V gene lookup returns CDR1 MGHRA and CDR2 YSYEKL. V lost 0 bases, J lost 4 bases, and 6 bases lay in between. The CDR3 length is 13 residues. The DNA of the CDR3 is TGCGCCAGCAGCCAAGAAAATAGCTATGGCTACACCTTC. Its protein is CASSQENSYGYTF.

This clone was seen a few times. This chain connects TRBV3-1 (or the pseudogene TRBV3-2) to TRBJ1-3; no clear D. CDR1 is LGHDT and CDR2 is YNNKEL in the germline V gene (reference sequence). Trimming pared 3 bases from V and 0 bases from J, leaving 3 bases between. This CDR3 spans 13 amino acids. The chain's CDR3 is CASSHSSGNTIYF. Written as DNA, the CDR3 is TGTGCCAGCAGCCACTCCTCTGGAAACACCATATATTTT.

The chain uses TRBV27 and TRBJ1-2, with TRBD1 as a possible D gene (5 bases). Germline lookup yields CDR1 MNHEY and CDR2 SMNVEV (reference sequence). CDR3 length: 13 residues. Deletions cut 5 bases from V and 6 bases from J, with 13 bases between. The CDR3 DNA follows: TGTGCCAGCAGTCTCCGGGGACGGAATGGCTACACCTTC. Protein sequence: CASSLRGRNGYTF.

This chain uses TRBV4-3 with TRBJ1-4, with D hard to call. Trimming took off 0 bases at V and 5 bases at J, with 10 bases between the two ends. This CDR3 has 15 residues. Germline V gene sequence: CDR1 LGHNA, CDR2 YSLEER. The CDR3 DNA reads TGCGCCAGCAGCCAAGACGTCGGGAGGAATGAAAAACTGTTTTTT. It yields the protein CASSQDVGRNEKLFF.

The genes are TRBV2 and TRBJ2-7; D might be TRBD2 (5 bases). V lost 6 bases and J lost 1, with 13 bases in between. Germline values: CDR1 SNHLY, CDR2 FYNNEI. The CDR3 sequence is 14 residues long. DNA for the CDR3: TGTGCCAGCAGAGCACAACTAGTTTCCTACGAGCAGTACTTC. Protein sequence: CASRAQLVSYEQYF.

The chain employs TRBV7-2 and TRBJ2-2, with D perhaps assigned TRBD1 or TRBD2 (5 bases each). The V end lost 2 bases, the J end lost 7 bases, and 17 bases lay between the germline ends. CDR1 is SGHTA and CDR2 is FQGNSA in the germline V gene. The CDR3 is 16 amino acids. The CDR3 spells CASSLNSGGSSGELFF. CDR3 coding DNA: TGTGCCAGCAGCTTAAATAGTGGGGGTTCAAGCGGGGAGCTGTTTTTT.

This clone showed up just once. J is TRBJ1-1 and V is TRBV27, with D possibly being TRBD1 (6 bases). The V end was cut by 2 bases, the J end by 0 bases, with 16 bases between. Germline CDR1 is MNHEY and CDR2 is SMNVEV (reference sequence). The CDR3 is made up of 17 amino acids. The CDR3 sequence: CASSLLDRGGMNTEAFF. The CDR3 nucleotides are TGTGCCAGCAGTTTACTTGATCGAGGGGGAATGAACACTGAAGCTTTCTTT.

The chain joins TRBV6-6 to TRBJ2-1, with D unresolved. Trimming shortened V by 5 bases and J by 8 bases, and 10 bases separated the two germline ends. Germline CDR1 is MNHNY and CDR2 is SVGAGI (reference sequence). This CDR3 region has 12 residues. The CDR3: CASSLIDYEQFF. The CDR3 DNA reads TGTGCCAGCAGTCTGATTGACTATGAGCAGTTCTTC.

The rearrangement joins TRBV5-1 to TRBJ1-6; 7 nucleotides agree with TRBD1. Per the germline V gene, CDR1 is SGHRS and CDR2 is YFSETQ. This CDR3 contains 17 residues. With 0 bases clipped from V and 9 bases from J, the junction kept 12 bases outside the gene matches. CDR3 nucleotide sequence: TGCGCCAGCAGCTTGGGACTAACAGGGGAGGGGGGTTCACCCCTCCACTTT. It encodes CASSLGLTGEGGSPLHF.

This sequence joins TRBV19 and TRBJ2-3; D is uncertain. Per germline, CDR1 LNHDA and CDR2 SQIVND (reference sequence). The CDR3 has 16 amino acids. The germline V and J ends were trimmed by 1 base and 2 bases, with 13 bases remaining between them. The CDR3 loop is CASSIGSLQYTDTQYF. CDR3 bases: TGTGCCAGTAGTATAGGCTCACTCCAATACACAGATACGCAGTATTTT.

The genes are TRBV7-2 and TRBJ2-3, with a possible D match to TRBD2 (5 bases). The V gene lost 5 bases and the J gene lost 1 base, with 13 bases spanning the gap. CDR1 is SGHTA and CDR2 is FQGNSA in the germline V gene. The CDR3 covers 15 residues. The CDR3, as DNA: TGTGCCAGCAGCCCCCAACGGACTGGCACAGATACGCAGTATTTT. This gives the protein CASSPQRTGTDTQYF.

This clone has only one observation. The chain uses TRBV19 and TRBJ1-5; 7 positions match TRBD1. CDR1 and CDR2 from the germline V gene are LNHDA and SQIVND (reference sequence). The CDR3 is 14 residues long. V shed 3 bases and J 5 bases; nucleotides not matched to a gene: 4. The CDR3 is CASSMGQPDQPQHF. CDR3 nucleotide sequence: TGTGCCAGTAGTATGGGACAGCCTGATCAGCCCCAGCATTTT.

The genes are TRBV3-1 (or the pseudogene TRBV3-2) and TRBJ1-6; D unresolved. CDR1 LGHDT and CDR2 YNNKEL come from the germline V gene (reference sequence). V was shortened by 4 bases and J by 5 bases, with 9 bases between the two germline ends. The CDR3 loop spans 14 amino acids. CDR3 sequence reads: CASSRTVDNSPLHF. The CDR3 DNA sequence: TGTGCCAGCAGCCGGACGGTGGATAATTCACCCCTCCACTTT.

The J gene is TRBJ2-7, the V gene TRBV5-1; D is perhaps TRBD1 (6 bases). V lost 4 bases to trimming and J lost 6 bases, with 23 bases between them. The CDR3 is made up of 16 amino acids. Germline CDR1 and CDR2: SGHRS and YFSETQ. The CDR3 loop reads CASSRDPGAVGSEQYF. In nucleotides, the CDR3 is TGCGCCAGCAGCCGGGATCCAGGGGCGGTGGGGTCCGAGCAGTACTTC.

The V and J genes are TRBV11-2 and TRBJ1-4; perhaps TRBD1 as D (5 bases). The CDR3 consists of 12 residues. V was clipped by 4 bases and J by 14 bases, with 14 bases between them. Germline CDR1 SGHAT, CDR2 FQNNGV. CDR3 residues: CASSSGGGGLFF. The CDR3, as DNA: TGTGCCAGCAGCTCCGGCGGGGGAGGGCTGTTTTTT.

CDR3 loop: CASSLEPGTPPNVLTF. CDR3 sequence (DNA): TGTGCCAGCAGCTTAGAGCCCGGGACTCCCCCTAACGTCCTGACTTTC. The rearrangement links TRBV7-6 to TRBJ2-6; tentative D call: TRBD2 (6 bases). V lost 1 base and J lost 10, with 17 bases in between. This CDR3 is built from 16 residues. From germline, CDR1 is SGHVS and CDR2 FNYEAQ.

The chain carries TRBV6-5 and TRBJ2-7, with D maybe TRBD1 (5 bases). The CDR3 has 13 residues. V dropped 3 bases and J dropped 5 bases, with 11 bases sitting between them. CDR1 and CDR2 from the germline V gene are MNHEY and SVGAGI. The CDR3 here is CASSYGEGDEQYF. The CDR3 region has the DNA TGTGCCAGCAGTTATGGGGAAGGGGACGAGCAGTACTTC.

The CDR3 DNA is TGTGCCAGCAGTTACCCGAGTCGGGGGCGGGGGAGCGAGCAGTACTTC. Its translation is CASSYPSRGRGSEQYF. The V call is TRBV6-5, the J call TRBJ2-7; a possible D gene is TRBD2 (7 bases). The CDR3 has 16 amino acids. Germline CDR1 is MNHEY and CDR2 is SVGAGI. Between the trimmed V and J ends, which lost 2 bases and 6 bases, there was a span of 20 bases.

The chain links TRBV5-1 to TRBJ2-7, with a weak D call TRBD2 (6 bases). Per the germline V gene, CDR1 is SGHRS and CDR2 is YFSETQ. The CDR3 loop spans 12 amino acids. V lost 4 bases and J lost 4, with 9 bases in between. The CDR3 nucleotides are TGCGCCAGCAGCCAGGACTATTACGAGCAGTACTTC. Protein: CASSQDYYEQYF.

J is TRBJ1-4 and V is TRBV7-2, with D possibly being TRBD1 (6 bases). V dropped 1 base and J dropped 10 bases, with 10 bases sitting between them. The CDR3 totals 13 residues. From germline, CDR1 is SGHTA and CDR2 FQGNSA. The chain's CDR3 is CASSLEGGGKLFF. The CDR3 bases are TGTGCCAGCAGCTTAGAAGGGGGGGGAAAACTGTTTTTT. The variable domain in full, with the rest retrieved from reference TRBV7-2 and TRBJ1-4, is GAGVSQSPSNKVTEKGKDVELRCDPISGHTALYWYRQSLGQGLEFLIYFQGNSAPDKSGLPSDRFSAERTGGSVSTLTIQRTQQEDSAVYLCASSLEGGGKLFFGSGTQLSVL.

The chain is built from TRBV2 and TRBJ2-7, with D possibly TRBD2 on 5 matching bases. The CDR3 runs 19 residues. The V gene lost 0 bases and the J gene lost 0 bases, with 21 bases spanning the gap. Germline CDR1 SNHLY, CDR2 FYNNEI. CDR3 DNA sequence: TGTGCCAGCAGTGAAGCAATTCCCAGCGGACCCCTTCCCTCCTACGAGCAGTACTTC. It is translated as CASSEAIPSGPLPSYEQYF.

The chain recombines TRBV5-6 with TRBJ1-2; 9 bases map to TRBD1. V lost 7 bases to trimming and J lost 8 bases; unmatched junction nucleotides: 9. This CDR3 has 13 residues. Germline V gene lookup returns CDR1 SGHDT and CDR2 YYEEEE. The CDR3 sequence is CASDPDRGRGYTF. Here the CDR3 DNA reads TGTGCCAGCGACCCGGACAGGGGCAGAGGCTACACCTTC.

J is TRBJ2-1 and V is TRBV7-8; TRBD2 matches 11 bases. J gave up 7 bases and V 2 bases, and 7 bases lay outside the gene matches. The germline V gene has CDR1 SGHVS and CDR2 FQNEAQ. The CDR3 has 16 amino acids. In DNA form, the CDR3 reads TGTGCCAGCAGCTTATCACCTAGCGGGGGGAATAATGAGCAGTTCTTC. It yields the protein CASSLSPSGGNNEQFF. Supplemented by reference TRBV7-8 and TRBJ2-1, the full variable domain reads GAGVSQSPRYKVAKRGQDVALRCDPISGHVSLFWYQQALGQGPEFLTYFQNEAQLDKSGLPSDRFFAERPEGSVSTLKIQRTQQEDSAVYLCASSLSPSGGNNEQFFGPGTRLTVL.

CDR3 DNA sequence: TGTGCCAGCAGCTTAGAGGTTGGGGATGGACAGCCCCAGCATTTT. This sequence encodes CASSLEVGDGQPQHF. The chain couples TRBV7-2 to TRBJ1-5; D is unclear. Germline CDR1 reads SGHTA; CDR2 reads FQGNSA. CDR3 length equals 15 residues. With 1 base removed from V and 7 bases from J, the gap between germline ends came to 14 bases.